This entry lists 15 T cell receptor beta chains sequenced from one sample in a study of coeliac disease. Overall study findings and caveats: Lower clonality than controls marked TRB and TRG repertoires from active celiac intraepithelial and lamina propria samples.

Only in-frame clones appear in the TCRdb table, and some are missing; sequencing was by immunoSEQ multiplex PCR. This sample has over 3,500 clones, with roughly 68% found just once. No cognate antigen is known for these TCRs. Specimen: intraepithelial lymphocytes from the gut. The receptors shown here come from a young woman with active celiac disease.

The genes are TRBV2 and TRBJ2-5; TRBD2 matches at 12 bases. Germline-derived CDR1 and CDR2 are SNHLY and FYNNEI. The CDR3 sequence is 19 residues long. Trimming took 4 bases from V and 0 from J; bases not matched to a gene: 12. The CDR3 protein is CASSGLATSGRSYQETQYF. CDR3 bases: TGTGCCAGCAGTGGTCTTGCCACTAGCGGGAGGTCGTACCAAGAGACCCAGTACTTC.

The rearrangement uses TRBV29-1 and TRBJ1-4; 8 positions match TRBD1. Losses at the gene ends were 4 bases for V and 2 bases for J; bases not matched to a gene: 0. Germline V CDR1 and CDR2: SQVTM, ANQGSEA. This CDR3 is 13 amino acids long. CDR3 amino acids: CSVGTGTNEKLFF. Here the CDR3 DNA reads TGCAGCGTTGGGACAGGGACTAATGAAAAACTGTTTTTT.

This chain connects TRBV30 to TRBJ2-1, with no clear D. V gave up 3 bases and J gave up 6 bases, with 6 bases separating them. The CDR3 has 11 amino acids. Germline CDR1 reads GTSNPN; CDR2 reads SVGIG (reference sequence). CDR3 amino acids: CAWSLPNEQFF. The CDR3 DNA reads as TGTGCCTGGAGCCTTCCCAATGAGCAGTTCTTC.

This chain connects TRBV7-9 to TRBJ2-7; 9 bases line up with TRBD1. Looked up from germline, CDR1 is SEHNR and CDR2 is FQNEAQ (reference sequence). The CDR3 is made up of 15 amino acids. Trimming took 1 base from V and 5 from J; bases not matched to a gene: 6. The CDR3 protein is CASSLEGTGSNEQYF. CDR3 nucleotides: TGTGCCAGCAGCTTAGAGGGGACAGGGTCGAACGAGCAGTACTTC.

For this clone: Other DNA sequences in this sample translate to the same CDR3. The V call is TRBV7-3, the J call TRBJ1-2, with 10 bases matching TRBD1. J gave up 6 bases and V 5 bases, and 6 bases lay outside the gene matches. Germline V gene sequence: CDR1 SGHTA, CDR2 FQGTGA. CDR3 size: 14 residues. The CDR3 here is CASSLTGGADGYTF. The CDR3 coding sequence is TGTGCCAGCAGCCTGACAGGGGGCGCGGATGGCTACACCTTC.

CDR3 amino acids: CASSLGQAIYGYTF. CDR3 in DNA: TGCGCCAGCAGCTTGGGACAGGCGATCTATGGCTACACCTTC. The rearrangement links TRBV5-1 to TRBJ1-2, with D possibly being TRBD1 (6 bases). The germline V gene encodes CDR1 SGHRS and CDR2 YFSETQ. This CDR3 spans 14 amino acids. V lost 0 bases and J lost 4, with 10 bases in between. Filled out from reference TRBV5-1 and TRBJ1-2, the complete variable domain reads KAGVTQTPRYLIKTRGQQVTLSCSPISGHRSVSWYQQTPGQGLQFLFEYFSETQRNKGNFPGRFSGRQFSNSRSEMNVSTLELGDSALYLCASSLGQAIYGYTFGSGTRLTVV.

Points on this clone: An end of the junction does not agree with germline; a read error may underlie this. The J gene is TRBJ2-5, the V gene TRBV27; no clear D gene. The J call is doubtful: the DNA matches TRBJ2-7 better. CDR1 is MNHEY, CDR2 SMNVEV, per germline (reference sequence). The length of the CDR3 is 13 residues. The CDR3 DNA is TGTGCCAGCAGTTTATCGTACTCCAACGAGCAGTACTTC. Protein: CASSLSYSNEQYF.

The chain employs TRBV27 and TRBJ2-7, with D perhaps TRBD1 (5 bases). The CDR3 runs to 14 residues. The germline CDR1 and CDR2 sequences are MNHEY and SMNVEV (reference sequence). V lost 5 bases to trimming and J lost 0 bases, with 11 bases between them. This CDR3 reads CASSAAGNSYEQYF. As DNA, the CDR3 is TGTGCCAGCAGTGCTGCAGGGAACTCCTACGAGCAGTACTTC.

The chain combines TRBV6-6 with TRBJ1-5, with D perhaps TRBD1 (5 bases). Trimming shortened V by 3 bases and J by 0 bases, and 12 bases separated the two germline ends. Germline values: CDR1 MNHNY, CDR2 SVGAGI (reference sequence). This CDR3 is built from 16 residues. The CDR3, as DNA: TGTGCCAGCAGTTATCAGGGAGGTCTTAGCAATCAGCCCCAGCATTTT. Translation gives CASSYQGGLSNQPQHF.

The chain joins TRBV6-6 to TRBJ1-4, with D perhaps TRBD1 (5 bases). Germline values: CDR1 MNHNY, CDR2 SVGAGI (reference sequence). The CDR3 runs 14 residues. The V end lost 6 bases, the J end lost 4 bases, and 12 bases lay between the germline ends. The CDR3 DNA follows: TGTGCCAGCAGCCAATGGGGGGATAATGAAAAACTGTTTTTT. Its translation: CASSQWGDNEKLFF.

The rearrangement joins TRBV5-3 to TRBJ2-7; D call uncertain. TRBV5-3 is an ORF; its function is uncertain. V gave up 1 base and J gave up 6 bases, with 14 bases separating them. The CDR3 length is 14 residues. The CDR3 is CARSLSRPSGEQYF. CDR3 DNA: TGTGCCAGAAGCTTGAGCCGCCCGTCCGGCGAGCAGTACTTC.

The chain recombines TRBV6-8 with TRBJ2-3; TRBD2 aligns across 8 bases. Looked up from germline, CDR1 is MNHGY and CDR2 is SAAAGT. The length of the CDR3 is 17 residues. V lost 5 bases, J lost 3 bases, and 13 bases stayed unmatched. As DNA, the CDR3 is TGTGCCAGCAGTCCCCGTATTTTTAGCGGGATTACAGATACGCAGTATTTT. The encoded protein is CASSPRIFSGITDTQYF.

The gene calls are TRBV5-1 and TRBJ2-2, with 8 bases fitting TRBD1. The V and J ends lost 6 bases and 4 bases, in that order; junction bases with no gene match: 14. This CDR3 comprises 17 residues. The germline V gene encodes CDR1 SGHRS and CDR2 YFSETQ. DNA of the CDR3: TGCGCCAGCATGCGGACAGGGAGTGAGGGGGGCACCGGGGAGCTGTTTTTT. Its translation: CASMRTGSEGGTGELFF.

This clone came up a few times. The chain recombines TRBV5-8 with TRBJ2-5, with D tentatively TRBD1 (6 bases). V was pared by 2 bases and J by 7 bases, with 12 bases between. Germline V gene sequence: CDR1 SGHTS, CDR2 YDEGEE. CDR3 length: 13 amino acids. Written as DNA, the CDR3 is TGTGCCAGCAGCTTACAGGGTCGTGGGACCCAGTACTTC. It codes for CASSLQGRGTQYF.

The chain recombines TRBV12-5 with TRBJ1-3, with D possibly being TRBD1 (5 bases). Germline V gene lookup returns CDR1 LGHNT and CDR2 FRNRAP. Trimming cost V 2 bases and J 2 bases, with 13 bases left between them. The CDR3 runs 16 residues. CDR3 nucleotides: TGTGCTAGTGGTTTGATTCGGACAAGAACTGGAAACACCATATATTTT. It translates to CASGLIRTRTGNTIYF.